This TCR beta chain stems from a study of cytomegalovirus exposure and HLA in healthy donors. Concerning this clone itself: Antigen specificity is unknown.

Study conclusions and caveats: The study flagged around 160 TCR beta chains as cytomegalovirus-associated. Follow-up analysis found HLA locus-dependent TCR association rates, highest for DRB1 and lowest for HLA-C. Earlier findings revealed that most TCR beta V segments proved productive either about 90% or about 30% of the time.

The CDR3 is 14 residues long. CDR1 is SGDLS and CDR2 is YYNGEE in the germline V gene. V shed 5 bases and J shed 7 bases, with 13 bases lying between them. The primer mix had 60 Vbeta and 13 Jbeta primers. Per the original methods: A later analysis tallied roughly 77 million unique TCR beta chains, around 12 million of them shared. Using immunoSEQ multiplex PCR, the repertoire was profiled, and TCRdb retains in-frame clones only, with some absent. The DNA gave D and trimming, while V, J and clone size come from that table. The sample shows around 130,000 clones, approximately 8% of them seen only once.

Material: PBMCs. The receptor's source is a woman aged 40 to 50 in good health and CMV-seropositive. The J gene is TRBJ1-6, the V gene TRBV9, with unresolved D. In nucleotides, the CDR3 is TGTGCCAGCAGTAGGTTCCTCGGGAATTCACCCCTCCACTTT. As protein: CASSRFLGNSPLHF.